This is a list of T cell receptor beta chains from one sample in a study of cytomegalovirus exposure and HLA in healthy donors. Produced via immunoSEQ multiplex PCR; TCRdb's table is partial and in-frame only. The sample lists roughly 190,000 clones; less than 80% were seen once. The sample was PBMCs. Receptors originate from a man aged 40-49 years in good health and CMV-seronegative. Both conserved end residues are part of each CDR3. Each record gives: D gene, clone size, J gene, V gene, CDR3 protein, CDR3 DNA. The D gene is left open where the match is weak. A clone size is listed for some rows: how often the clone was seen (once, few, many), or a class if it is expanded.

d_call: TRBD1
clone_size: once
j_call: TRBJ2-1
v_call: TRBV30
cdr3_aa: CAWSWALTGGYPNEQFF
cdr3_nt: TGTGCCTGGAGTTGGGCCCTGACAGGGGGCTACCCCAATGAGCAGTTCTTC

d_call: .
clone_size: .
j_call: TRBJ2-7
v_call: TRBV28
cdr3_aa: CASTRGTHGYEQYF
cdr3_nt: TGTGCCAGCACAAGGGGGACCCACGGCTACGAGCAGTACTTC

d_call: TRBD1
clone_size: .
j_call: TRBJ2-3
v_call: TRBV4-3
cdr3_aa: CASSEGDRGSDTQYF
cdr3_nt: TGCGCCAGCAGCGAAGGGGACAGGGGGTCAGATACGCAGTATTTT

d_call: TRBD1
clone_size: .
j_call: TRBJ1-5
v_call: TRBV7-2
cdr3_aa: CASSSGQGNQPQHF
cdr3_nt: TGTGCCAGCAGCTCAGGACAGGGCAACCAGCCCCAGCATTTT

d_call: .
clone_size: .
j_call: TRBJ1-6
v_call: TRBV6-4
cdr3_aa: CASSGDFNSPLHF
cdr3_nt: TGTGCCAGCAGCGGGGACTTTAATTCACCCCTCCACTTT

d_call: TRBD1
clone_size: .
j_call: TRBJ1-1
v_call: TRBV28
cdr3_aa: CASRVGQTNTEAFF
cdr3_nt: TGTGCCAGCAGGGTGGGACAGACCAACACTGAAGCTTTCTTT

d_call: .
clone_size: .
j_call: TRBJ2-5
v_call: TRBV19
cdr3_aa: CASSIRRQETQYF
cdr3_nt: TGTGCCAGTAGTATAAGGAGACAAGAGACCCAGTACTTC

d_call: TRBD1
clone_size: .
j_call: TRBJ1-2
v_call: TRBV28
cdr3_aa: CASRHTTGTVTYGYTF
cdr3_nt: TGTGCCAGCAGACATACAACCGGGACAGTCACCTATGGCTACACCTTC

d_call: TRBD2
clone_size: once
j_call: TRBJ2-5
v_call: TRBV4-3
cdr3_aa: CASSRTGTSGSGDQETQYF
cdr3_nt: TGCGCCAGCAGCCGAACCGGGACTAGCGGGAGCGGGGATCAAGAGACCCAGTACTTC

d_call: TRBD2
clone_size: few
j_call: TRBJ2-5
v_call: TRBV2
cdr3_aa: CASIPGSGSGGTQYF
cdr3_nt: TGTGCCAGCATCCCAGGTAGCGGGAGCGGGGGGACCCAGTACTTC

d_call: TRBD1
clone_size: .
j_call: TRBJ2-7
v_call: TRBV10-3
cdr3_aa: CAISKDREWAEQYF
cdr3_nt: TGTGCCATCAGTAAAGACAGGGAGTGGGCCGAGCAGTACTTC

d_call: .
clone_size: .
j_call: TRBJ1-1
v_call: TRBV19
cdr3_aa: CASSIDPGGTEAFF
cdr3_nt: TGTGCCAGTAGTATAGATCCGGGGGGGACTGAAGCTTTCTTT

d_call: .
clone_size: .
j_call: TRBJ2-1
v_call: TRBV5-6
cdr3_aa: CASSLDQRYGNEQFF
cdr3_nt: TGTGCCAGCAGCTTGGACCAACGATACGGGAATGAGCAGTTCTTC

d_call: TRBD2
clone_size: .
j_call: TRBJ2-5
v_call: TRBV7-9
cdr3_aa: CASSLNLAGKETQYF
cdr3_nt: TGTGCCAGCAGCTTAAATCTAGCGGGGAAAGAGACCCAGTACTTC

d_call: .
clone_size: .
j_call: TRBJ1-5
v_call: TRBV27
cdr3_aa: CASSLYGSGSNQPQHF
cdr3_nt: TGTGCCAGCAGTTTATATGGGAGTGGGAGCAATCAGCCCCAGCATTTT

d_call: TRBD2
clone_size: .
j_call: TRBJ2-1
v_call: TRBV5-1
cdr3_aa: CASSFTSGSSYNEQFF
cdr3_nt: TGCGCCAGCAGCTTTACTAGCGGGAGCTCCTACAATGAGCAGTTCTTC

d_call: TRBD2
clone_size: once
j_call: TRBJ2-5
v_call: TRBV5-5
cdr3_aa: CASSLVGPGLGGETQYF
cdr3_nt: TGTGCCAGCAGCTTGGTGGGTCCGGGACTAGGGGGAGAGACCCAGTACTTC

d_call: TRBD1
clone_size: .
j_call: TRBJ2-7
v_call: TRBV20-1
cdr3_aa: CSARDDRGVYF
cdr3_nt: TGCAGTGCTAGGGATGACAGGGGAGTGTACTTC

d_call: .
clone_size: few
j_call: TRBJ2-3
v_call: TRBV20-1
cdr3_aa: CSARSTDTQYF
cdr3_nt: TGCAGTGCTCGTTCGACAGATACGCAGTATTTT

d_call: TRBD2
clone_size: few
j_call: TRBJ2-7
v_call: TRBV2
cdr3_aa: CASRSQSGRALEQYF
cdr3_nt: TGTGCCAGCAGAAGTCAGAGCGGGAGGGCCCTCGAGCAGTACTTC

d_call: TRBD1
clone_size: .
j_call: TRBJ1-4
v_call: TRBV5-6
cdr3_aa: CASSWGIGGSNEKLFF
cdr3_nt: TGTGCCAGCAGCTGGGGGATAGGGGGCTCTAATGAAAAACTGTTTTTT

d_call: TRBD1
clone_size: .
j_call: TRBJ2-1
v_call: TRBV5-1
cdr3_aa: CASSWGQDSYNEQFF
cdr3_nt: TGCGCCAGCAGCTGGGGACAGGACTCCTACAATGAGCAGTTCTTC

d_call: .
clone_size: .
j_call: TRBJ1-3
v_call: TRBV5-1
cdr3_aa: CASSLVPASSGNTIYF
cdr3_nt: TGCGCCAGCAGCTTGGTACCAGCGAGCTCTGGAAACACCATATATTTT

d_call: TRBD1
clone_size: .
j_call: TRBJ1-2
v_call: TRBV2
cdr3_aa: CAIPSGTAYGYTF
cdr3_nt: TGTGCCATTCCCTCCGGGACAGCCTATGGCTACACCTTC

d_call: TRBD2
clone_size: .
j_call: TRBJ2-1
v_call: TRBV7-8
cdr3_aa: CASSAGTRGYEQFF
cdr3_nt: TGTGCCAGCAGTGCCGGGACTAGAGGCTATGAGCAGTTCTTC

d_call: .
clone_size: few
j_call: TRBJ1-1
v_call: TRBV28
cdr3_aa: CAAPGATFMNTEAFF
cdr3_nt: TGTGCTGCACCAGGGGCGACCTTTATGAACACTGAAGCTTTCTTT

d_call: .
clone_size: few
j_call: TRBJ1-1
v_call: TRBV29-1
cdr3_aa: CSVELTGGGTEAFF
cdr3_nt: TGCAGCGTTGAACTTACAGGCGGCGGCACTGAAGCTTTCTTT

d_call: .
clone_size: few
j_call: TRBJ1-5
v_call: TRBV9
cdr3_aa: CASSGGYGGQGQPQHF
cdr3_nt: TGTGCCAGCAGCGGGGGTTACGGGGGTCAGGGTCAGCCCCAGCATTTT

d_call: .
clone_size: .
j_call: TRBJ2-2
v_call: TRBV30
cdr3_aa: CAWSVRVPGELFF
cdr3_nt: TGTGCCTGGAGTGTACGGGTTCCCGGGGAGCTGTTTTTT

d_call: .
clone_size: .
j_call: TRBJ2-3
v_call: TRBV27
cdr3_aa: CASSLSPWRLGGTDTQYF
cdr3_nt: TGTGCCAGCAGTTTATCCCCCTGGCGGCTTGGTGGCACAGATACGCAGTATTTT

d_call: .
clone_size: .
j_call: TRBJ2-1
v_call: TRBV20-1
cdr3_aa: CSGGLYNEQFF
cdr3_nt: TGCAGTGGGGGCTTGTACAATGAGCAGTTCTTC

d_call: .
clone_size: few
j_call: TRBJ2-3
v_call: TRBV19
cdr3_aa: CASAGGAGSDTQYF
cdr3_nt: TGTGCCAGTGCTGGCGGGGCGGGATCGGATACGCAGTATTTT

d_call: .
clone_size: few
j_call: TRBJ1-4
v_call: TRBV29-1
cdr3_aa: CSVDQSRGEKLFF
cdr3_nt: TGCAGCGTTGATCAGTCCAGGGGTGAAAAACTGTTTTTT

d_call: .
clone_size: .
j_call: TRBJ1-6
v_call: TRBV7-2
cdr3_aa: CASSVGQANSPLHF
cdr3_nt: TGTGCCAGCAGCGTGGGACAAGCTAATTCACCCCTCCACTTT

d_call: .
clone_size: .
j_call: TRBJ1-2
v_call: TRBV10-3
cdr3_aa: CAIKGGERGYTF
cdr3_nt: TGTGCCATCAAAGGGGGTGAGCGGGGCTACACCTTC

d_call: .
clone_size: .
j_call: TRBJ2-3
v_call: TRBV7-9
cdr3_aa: CASSLDVWAGQSDTQYF
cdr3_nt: TGTGCCAGCAGCTTAGATGTGTGGGCGGGCCAGTCAGATACGCAGTATTTT

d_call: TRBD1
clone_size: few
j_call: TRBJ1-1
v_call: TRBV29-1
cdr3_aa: CSVDPTGALNTEAFF
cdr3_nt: TGCAGCGTTGATCCGACAGGGGCTTTGAACACTGAAGCTTTCTTT

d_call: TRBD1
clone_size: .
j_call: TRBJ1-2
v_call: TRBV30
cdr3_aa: CAWRAGTGDGYTF
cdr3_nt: TGTGCCTGGAGGGCCGGGACAGGGGATGGCTACACCTTC

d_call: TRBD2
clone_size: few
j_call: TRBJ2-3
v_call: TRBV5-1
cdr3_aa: CASSLWGGDQEADTQYF
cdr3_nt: TGCGCCAGCAGCTTGTGGGGGGGGGACCAAGAGGCAGATACGCAGTATTTT

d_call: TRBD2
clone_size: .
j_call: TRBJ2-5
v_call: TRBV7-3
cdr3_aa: CASSLRGRLQETQYF
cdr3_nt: TGTGCCAGCAGCTTACGCGGGAGGCTCCAAGAGACCCAGTACTTC

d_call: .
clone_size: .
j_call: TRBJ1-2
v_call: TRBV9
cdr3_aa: CASSRDIYGYTF
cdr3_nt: TGTGCCAGCAGTCGGGACATTTATGGCTACACCTTC

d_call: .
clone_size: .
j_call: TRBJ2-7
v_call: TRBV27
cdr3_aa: CASSSRGYEQYF
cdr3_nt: TGTGCCAGCAGTTCCCGGGGCTACGAGCAGTACTTC

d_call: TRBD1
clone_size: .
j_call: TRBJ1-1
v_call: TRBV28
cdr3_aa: CASRLDRGSSSEAFF
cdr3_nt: TGTGCCAGCAGACTAGACAGGGGTAGCTCTTCTGAAGCTTTCTTT

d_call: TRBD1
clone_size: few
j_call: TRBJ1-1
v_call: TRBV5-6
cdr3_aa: CASSQPGQDLGTEAFF
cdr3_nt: TGTGCCAGCAGCCAACCGGGACAGGACCTGGGGACTGAAGCTTTCTTT

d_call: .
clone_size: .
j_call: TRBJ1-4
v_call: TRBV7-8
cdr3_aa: CASSLELAADIPTNEKLFF
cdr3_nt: TGTGCCAGCAGCTTAGAGCTCGCGGCAGATATCCCAACTAATGAAAAACTGTTTTTT

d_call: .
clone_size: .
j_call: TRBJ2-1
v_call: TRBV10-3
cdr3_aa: CAISGQRNEQFF
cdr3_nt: TGTGCCATCAGTGGACAGCGCAATGAGCAGTTCTTC

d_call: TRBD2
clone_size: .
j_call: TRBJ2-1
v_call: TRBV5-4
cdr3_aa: CASRPTSGPYNEQFF
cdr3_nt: TGTGCCAGCAGGCCAACTAGCGGGCCTTACAATGAGCAGTTCTTC

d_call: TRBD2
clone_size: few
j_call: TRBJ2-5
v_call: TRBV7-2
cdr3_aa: CASSSGRWREGETQYF
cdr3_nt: TGTGCCAGCAGCTCCGGGAGATGGAGGGAGGGAGAGACCCAGTACTTC

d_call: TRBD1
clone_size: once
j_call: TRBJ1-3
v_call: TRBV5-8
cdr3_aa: CASSGRTGGRVNTIYF
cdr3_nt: TGTGCCAGCAGCGGACGGACAGGGGGCCGTGTAAACACCATATATTTT

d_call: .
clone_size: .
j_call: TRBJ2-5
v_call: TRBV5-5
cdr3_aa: CASSRQGGGETQYF
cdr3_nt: TGTGCCAGCAGCCGTCAGGGGGGCGGAGAGACCCAGTACTTC

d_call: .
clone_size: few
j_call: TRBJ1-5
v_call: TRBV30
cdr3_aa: CAWSRAGGILSNQPQHF
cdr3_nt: TGTGCCTGGAGTCGGGCGGGGGGTATTTTGAGCAATCAGCCCCAGCATTTT

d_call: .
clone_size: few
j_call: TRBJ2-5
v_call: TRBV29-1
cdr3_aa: CSVGGGWLETQYF
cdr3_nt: TGCAGCGTTGGGGGAGGTTGGTTGGAGACCCAGTACTTC

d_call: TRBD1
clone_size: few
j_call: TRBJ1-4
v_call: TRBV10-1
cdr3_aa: CASSEPGQGRSDEKLFF
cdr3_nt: TGCGCCAGCAGTGAGCCCGGACAGGGACGGAGTGATGAAAAACTGTTTTTT

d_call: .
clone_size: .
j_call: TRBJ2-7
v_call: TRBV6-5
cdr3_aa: CASTIQGSHGYEQYF
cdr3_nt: TGTGCCAGCACCATACAGGGATCCCACGGCTACGAGCAGTACTTC

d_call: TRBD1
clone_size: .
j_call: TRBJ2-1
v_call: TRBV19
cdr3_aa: CASSRDRYNEQFF
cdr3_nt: TGTGCCAGTAGTAGGGACAGATACAATGAGCAGTTCTTC